The sequence of this TCR beta chain was determined in a study of T cells in localized non-small cell lung cancer. Study-wide findings and caveats: For the top 100 tumor clones, a median about 62 also appeared in adjacent lung. Elevated blood T cell density was associated with longer overall survival. It was uninvolved adjacent lung that showed the highest T cell clonality, exceeding tumor.

Sequencing used immunoSEQ multiplex PCR; TCRdb keeps in-frame clones, though not all of them. In the table there are 45,000 or so clones, approximately 80% of which are singletons. J was trimmed by 7 bases and V by 7 bases; bases with no gene match: 5. Germline-derived CDR1 and CDR2 are SGHRS and YFSETQ. This CDR3 is 12 amino acids long. This clone was seen a few times. No antigen is known for it. The chain is built from TRBV5-1 and TRBJ2-5; 9 nucleotides line up with TRBD1. Sequenced material: peripheral blood mononuclear cells, taken before any cancer treatment. The clonotype was recovered from a man between 40 and 75 years old with stage III lung adenocarcinoma. The CDR3: CASGGQGGTQYF. The CDR3 DNA is TGCGCCAGCGGGGGACAGGGAGGGACCCAGTACTTC.